Below are 12 T cell receptor beta chains sequenced from a single sample in a study of cytomegalovirus exposure and HLA in healthy donors. The PCR contained 60 Vbeta and 13 Jbeta primers. The protocol was immunoSEQ multiplex PCR, while the TCRdb copy is restricted to in-frame clones and leaves out a portion. The data hold about 86,000 clones, with roughly 74% observed a single time. Sequenced sample: PBMCs. The receptors were sampled from a woman aged 50 to 65 in good health and CMV-seropositive.

The chain uses TRBV6-5 and TRBJ1-4, with TRBD1 matching 9 bases. The CDR3 sequence is 13 residues long. V was pared by 6 bases and J by 5 bases, with 1 base of the junction left unmatched. The germline V gene has CDR1 MNHEY and CDR2 SVGAGI. CDR3 nucleotides: TGTGCCAGCAGGACAGGGGGAAATGAAAAACTGTTTTTT. It translates to CASRTGGNEKLFF.

The chain joins TRBV5-1 to TRBJ1-2; TRBD1 aligns across 7 bases. The CDR3 is made up of 15 amino acids. The ends lost 0 bases at V and 4 bases at J; junction bases unmatched: 6. CDR1 and CDR2 (germline): SGHRS, YFSETQ. CDR3 in amino acids: CASSLAGTEIYGYTF. DNA of the CDR3: TGCGCCAGCAGCTTGGCCGGGACAGAAATCTATGGCTACACCTTC.

This chain uses TRBV7-2 with TRBJ1-2, with TRBD1 matching 8 bases. The CDR3 length is 13 residues. Germline lookup yields CDR1 SGHTA and CDR2 FQGNSA. Trimming removed 3 bases from V and 8 bases from J; junction bases left unmatched: 5. In DNA form, the CDR3 reads TGTGCCAGCAGCTTCAAGACAGGGGTAGGCTACACCTTC. Residues: CASSFKTGVGYTF.

This clone has a single count. J is TRBJ2-1 and V is TRBV11-3; 8 nucleotides align to TRBD2. Germline V CDR1 and CDR2: SGHNT, YENEEA. V gave up 5 bases and J gave up 3 bases; unmatched junction bases: 9. The length of the CDR3 is 16 residues. The CDR3 DNA is TGTGCCAGCAGCCCTGTAGCGGGGTATGGCTACAATGAGCAGTTCTTC. It specifies CASSPVAGYGYNEQFF.

The chain uses TRBV27 and TRBJ2-7; a possible D gene is TRBD1 (6 bases). The CDR3 runs to 13 residues. Germline-derived CDR1 and CDR2 are MNHEY and SMNVEV (reference sequence). Trimming stripped 6 bases from V and 4 bases from J, with 13 bases between. The CDR3 bases are TGTGCCAGCAGAGATTACAGGGCGTACGAGCAGTACTTC. Its protein product is CASRDYRAYEQYF.

The J gene is TRBJ2-5, the V gene TRBV5-1; weak D call: TRBD1 (6 bases). V was trimmed by 5 bases and J by 5 bases, leaving 16 bases between them. This CDR3 contains 14 residues. CDR1 and CDR2 (germline): SGHRS, YFSETQ. The DNA of the CDR3 is TGCGCCAGCAGTTCGGCAGGGGCGGCGGAGACCCAGTACTTC. Encoded protein: CASSSAGAAETQYF.

The chain recombines TRBV7-9 with TRBJ1-1, with TRBD1 matching over 7 bases. V lost 5 bases and J lost 0; bases outside the gene matches: 6. Germline CDR1 SEHNR, CDR2 FQNEAQ (reference sequence). CDR3 size: 15 residues. The CDR3 reads CASSRAGTVNTEAFF. CDR3 nucleotide sequence: TGTGCCAGCAGCCGGGCCGGGACAGTGAACACTGAAGCTTTCTTT.

This clone was seen only a few times. This rearrangement joins TRBV2 to TRBJ1-2; the match to TRBD1 covers 7 bases. The CDR3 has 14 residues. In germline, CDR1 is SNHLY, CDR2 FYNNEI. J gave up 5 bases and V 4 bases, and 7 bases lay outside the gene matches. In nucleotides, the CDR3 is TGTGCCAGCAGTGGGACAGGCGGGTTTTATGGCTACACCTTC. This codes for CASSGTGGFYGYTF.

This clone was counted once. The rearrangement joins TRBV28 to TRBJ2-7, with 7 bases lining up with TRBD1. This CDR3 contains 15 residues. The V gene end was trimmed by 6 bases and the J gene end by 3 bases; junction bases not matched to a gene: 11. Germline V gene sequence: CDR1 MDHEN, CDR2 SYDVKM. The CDR3 protein is CASRVTGARYYEQYF. The DNA for the CDR3 is TGTGCCAGCAGAGTTACAGGGGCCCGATACTACGAGCAGTACTTC.

The chain uses TRBV5-1 and TRBJ2-1, with 10 bases lining up with TRBD2. This CDR3 is 18 amino acids long. In germline, CDR1 is SGHRS, CDR2 YFSETQ. V lost 0 bases and J lost 1; bases outside the gene matches: 7. The CDR3: CASSLGPSGRGSYNEQFF. For the CDR3, the DNA is TGCGCCAGCAGCTTGGGGCCTAGCGGGAGAGGGTCCTACAATGAGCAGTTCTTC.

The V and J genes are TRBV10-3 and TRBJ1-2, with D tentatively TRBD1 (5 bases). This CDR3 is 18 amino acids long. V lost 2 bases to trimming and J lost 4 bases, with 23 bases between them. Looked up from germline, CDR1 is ENHRY and CDR2 is SYGVKD. The CDR3 bases are TGTGCCATCAGTGAGAATAATTTGCGGAGGGGAGTCGGCTATGGCTACACCTTC. Protein sequence: CAISENNLRRGVGYGYTF.

This clone was seen a few times. The chain links TRBV6-1 to TRBJ2-7, with 10 bases lining up with TRBD2. The CDR3 is 16 residues long. In germline, CDR1 is MNHNS, CDR2 SASEGT. Trimming cost V 4 bases and J 4 bases; bases outside gene matches: 10. The CDR3 reads CASSASGSASVYEQYF. DNA of the CDR3: TGTGCCAGCAGTGCTAGCGGGAGCGCCTCAGTTTACGAGCAGTACTTC.